These T cell receptor beta chains were read from a single sample in a study of blood T cell repertoires in COVID-19. This table comes from immunoSEQ multiplex PCR, and its TCRdb copy is limited to in-frame clones, with some not included. The repertoire has roughly 240,000 clones, 86% of them found once; the top ten carry 3.6%. Specimen: peripheral blood. Every receptor here comes from a man aged 18 to 35 with active or convalescent COVID-19. Each CDR3 is given without its conserved first and last residue. Each record gives: J gene, CDR3 length, D gene, V gene, CDR3 protein. D genes are given only for firm matches.

J gene: TRBJ2-1
CDR3 length: 13
D gene: -
V gene: TRBV5-4
CDR3 protein: ASSLIGGQFNEQF

J gene: TRBJ2-7
CDR3 length: 9
D gene: -
V gene: TRBV3-1/TRBV3-2
CDR3 protein: ASSQASEQY

J gene: TRBJ1-1
CDR3 length: 10
D gene: -
V gene: TRBV27
CDR3 protein: ASSSKNTEAF

J gene: TRBJ2-2
CDR3 length: 9
D gene: -
V gene: TRBV2
CDR3 protein: ASTYTGELF

J gene: TRBJ2-2
CDR3 length: 14
D gene: -
V gene: TRBV4-1
CDR3 protein: ASSLSGTGNTGELF

J gene: TRBJ1-3
CDR3 length: 9
D gene: -
V gene: TRBV3-1/TRBV3-2
CDR3 protein: ASSSVNTIY

J gene: TRBJ2-7
CDR3 length: 11
D gene: -
V gene: TRBV19
CDR3 protein: ASSSPQGPEQY

J gene: TRBJ2-3
CDR3 length: 17
D gene: TRBD2
V gene: TRBV14
CDR3 protein: ASSPRTSGRFRRADTQY

J gene: TRBJ1-4
CDR3 length: 12
D gene: -
V gene: TRBV14
CDR3 protein: ASSQGEVYEKLF

J gene: TRBJ2-2
CDR3 length: 14
D gene: -
V gene: TRBV6-1
CDR3 protein: ASSKGAGLYTGELF

J gene: TRBJ2-2
CDR3 length: 13
D gene: -
V gene: TRBV5-6
CDR3 protein: ASSLEAGITGELF

J gene: TRBJ1-2
CDR3 length: 13
D gene: -
V gene: TRBV6-5
CDR3 protein: ASSRRLQGFYGYT

J gene: TRBJ2-1
CDR3 length: 15
D gene: TRBD2
V gene: TRBV24-1
CDR3 protein: ATSDDSGAGDYNEQF

J gene: TRBJ2-7
CDR3 length: 11
D gene: -
V gene: TRBV6-6
CDR3 protein: ASTREEFHEQY

J gene: TRBJ2-7
CDR3 length: 11
D gene: TRBD1
V gene: TRBV27
CDR3 protein: ASSLSTGQEKY

J gene: TRBJ2-5
CDR3 length: 11
D gene: -
V gene: TRBV5-6
CDR3 protein: ASSLESAETQY

J gene: TRBJ1-2
CDR3 length: 8
D gene: -
V gene: TRBV29-1
CDR3 protein: SVGGNGYT